Sequencing of this T cell receptor (beta chain) was carried out in a study of blood T cell repertoires in COVID-19. This clone was counted only a few times. Germline assignment: CDR1 SGHAT and CDR2 FQNNGV. This CDR3 is built from 15 residues. Trimming stripped 5 bases from V and 3 bases from J, with 17 bases between. As originally analysed: Cell counts per sample came from amplifying reference gene primers. Generated by immunoSEQ multiplex PCR, the TCRdb table keeps only in-frame clones and is missing some. V and J calls and clone size are copied from that table; D and trimming were computed from the DNA. Counted here are over 140,000 clones, about 79% occurring once; the ten biggest clones make up roughly 4.7%.

This clonotype originated in a woman at least 80 years old with active or convalescent COVID-19. The sample consisted of peripheral blood. The V and J genes are TRBV11-2 and TRBJ2-7, with D possibly TRBD1 on 6 matching bases. CDR3: CASSQDPGVVYEQYF. As DNA, the CDR3 is TGTGCCAGCAGCCAGGACCCAGGGGTGGTCTACGAGCAGTACTTC.